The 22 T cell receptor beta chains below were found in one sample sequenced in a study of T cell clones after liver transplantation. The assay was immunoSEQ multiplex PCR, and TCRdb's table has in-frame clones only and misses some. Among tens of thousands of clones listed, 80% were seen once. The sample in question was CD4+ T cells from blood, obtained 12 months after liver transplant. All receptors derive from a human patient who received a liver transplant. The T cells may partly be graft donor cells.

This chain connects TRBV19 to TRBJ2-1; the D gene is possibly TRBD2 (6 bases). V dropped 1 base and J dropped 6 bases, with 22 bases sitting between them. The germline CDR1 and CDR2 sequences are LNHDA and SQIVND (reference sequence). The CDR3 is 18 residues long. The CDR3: CASSIAPPRTKEGNEQFF. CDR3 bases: TGTGCCAGTAGTATAGCCCCCCCAAGGACTAAAGAAGGCAATGAGCAGTTCTTC.

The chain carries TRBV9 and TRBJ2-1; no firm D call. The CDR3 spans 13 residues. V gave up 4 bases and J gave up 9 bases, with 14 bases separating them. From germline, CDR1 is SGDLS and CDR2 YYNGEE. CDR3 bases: TGTGCCAGCAGCAGCTATCTTGCCCCTGAGCAGTTCTTC. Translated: CASSSYLAPEQFF.

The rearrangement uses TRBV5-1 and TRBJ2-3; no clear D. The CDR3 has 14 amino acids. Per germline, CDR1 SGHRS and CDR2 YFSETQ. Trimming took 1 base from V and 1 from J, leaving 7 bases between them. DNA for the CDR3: TGCGCCAGCAGCTTGTATGGGGGCACAGATACGCAGTATTTT. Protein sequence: CASSLYGGTDTQYF.

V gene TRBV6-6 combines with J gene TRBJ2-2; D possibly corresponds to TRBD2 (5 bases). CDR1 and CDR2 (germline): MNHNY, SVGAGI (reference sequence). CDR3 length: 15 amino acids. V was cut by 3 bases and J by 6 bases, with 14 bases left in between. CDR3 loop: CASSYRPSGAGELFF. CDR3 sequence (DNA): TGTGCCAGCAGTTATCGACCGTCCGGGGCCGGGGAGCTGTTTTTT.

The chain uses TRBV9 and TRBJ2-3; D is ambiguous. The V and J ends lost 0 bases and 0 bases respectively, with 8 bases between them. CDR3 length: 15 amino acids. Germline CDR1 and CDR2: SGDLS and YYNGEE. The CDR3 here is CASSVGGVSTDTQYF. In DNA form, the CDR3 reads TGTGCCAGCAGCGTAGGTGGGGTGAGCACAGATACGCAGTATTTT.

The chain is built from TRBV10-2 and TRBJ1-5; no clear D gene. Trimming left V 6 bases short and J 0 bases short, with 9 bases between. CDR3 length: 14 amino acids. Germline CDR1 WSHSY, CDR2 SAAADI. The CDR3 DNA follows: TGCGCCAGCAGAAAGCAGAATAGCAATCAGCCCCAGCATTTT. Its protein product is CASRKQNSNQPQHF.

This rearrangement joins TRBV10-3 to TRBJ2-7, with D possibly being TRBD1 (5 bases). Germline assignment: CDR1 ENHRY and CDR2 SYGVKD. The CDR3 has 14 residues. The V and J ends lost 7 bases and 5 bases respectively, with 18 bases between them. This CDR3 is CAIKDTPRLDEQYF. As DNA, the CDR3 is TGTGCCATCAAGGACACCCCTCGGTTGGACGAGCAGTACTTC.

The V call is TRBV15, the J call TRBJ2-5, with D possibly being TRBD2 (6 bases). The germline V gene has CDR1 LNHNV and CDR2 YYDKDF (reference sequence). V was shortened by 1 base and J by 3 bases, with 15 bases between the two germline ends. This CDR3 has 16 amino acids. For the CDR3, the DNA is TGTGCCACCAGCAGAGGTGATAGCGGCTCGGAAGAGACCCAGTACTTC. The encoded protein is CATSRGDSGSEETQYF.

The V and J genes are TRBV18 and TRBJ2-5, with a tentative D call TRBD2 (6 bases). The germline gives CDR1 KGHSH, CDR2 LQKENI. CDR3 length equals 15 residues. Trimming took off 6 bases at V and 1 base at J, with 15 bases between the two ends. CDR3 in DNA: TGTGCCAGCTCCCAGTTGAGTAGCGGCCAAGAGACCCAGTACTTC. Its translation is CASSQLSSGQETQYF.

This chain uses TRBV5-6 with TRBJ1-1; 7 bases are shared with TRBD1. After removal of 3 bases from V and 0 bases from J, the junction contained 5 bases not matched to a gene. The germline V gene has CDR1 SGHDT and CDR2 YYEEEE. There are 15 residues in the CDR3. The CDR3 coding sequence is TGTGCCAGCAGCTGGGGACAGCTCTTGAACACTGAAGCTTTCTTT. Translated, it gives CASSWGQLLNTEAFF.

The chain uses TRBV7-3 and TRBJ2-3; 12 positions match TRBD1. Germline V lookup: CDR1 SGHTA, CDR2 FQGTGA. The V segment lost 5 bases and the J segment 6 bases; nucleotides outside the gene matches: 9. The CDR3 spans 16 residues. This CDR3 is CASSGYGTGGSDTQYF. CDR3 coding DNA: TGTGCCAGCAGCGGATACGGGACAGGGGGCAGTGATACGCAGTATTTT.

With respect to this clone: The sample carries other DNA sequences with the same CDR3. The CDR3 loop reads CASSLSDGYEQYF. The CDR3 DNA is TGCGCCAGCAGCTTGAGTGACGGGTACGAGCAGTACTTC. This chain connects TRBV5-1 to TRBJ2-7, with D hard to call. The ends were cut back, 1 base at V and 4 bases at J, with 9 bases in the middle. This CDR3 is 13 amino acids long. Germline V gene data show CDR1 as SGHRS and CDR2 as YFSETQ.

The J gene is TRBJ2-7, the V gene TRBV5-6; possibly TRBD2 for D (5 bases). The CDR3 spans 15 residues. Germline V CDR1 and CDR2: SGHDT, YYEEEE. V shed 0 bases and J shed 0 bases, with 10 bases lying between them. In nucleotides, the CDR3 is TGTGCCAGCAGCTTGGTGACGGGGAGCTCCTACGAGCAGTACTTC. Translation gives CASSLVTGSSYEQYF.

The DNA for the CDR3 is TGCGCCAGCAGCCAAGATATAGTGGCGGGGTCAGATACGCAGTATTTT. Amino acid sequence: CASSQDIVAGSDTQYF. V and J are TRBV4-3 and TRBJ2-3; D perhaps matches TRBD2 (6 bases). CDR1 LGHNA and CDR2 YSLEER come from the germline V gene. The length of the CDR3 is 16 residues. Trimming left V 0 bases short and J 4 bases short, with 14 bases between.

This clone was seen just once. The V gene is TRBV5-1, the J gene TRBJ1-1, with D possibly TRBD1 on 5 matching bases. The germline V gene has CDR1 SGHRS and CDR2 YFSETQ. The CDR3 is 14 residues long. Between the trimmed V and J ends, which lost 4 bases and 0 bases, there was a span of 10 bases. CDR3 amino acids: CASSPGRLNTEAFF. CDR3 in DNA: TGCGCCAGCAGCCCGGGACGTTTGAACACTGAAGCTTTCTTT. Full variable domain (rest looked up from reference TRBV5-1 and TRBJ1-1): KAGVTQTPRYLIKTRGQQVTLSCSPISGHRSVSWYQQTPGQGLQFLFEYFSETQRNKGNFPGRFSGRQFSNSRSEMNVSTLELGDSALYLCASSPGRLNTEAFFGQGTRLTVV.

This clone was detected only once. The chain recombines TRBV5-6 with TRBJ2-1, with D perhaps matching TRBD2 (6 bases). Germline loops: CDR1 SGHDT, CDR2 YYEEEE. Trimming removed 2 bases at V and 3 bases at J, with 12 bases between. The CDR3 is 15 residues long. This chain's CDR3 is CASSLLGRIYNEQFF. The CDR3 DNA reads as TGTGCCAGCAGCTTACTCGGGAGAATCTACAATGAGCAGTTCTTC.

The CDR3 DNA follows: TGTGCCAGCAGCTTTGCGGGAGTCGGCACAGATACGCAGTATTTT. This codes for CASSFAGVGTDTQYF. The rearrangement joins TRBV11-2 to TRBJ2-3; 7 positions match TRBD2. The germline V gene has CDR1 SGHAT and CDR2 FQNNGV. Trimming took 3 bases from V and 1 from J; bases not matched to a gene: 4. The CDR3 is 15 amino acids.

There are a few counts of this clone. The CDR3 sequence: CASRVDRGRYGYTF. As DNA, the CDR3 is TGTGCCAGCAGGGTGGACAGGGGGAGGTATGGCTACACCTTC. The rearrangement joins TRBV28 to TRBJ1-2, with 10 bases that match TRBD1. Germline V gene sequence: CDR1 MDHEN, CDR2 SYDVKM. The CDR3 extends over 14 amino acids. V shed 6 bases and J 5 bases; nucleotides not matched to a gene: 6.

CDR3 nucleotides: TGTGCCAGCAAAGAGGGCCCTGGGTACTACCTCACCGGGGAGCTGTTTTTT. The encoded protein is CASKEGPGYYLTGELFF. The chain joins TRBV9 to TRBJ2-2; D is perhaps TRBD2 (5 bases). CDR3 length: 17 residues. Germline V lookup: CDR1 SGDLS, CDR2 YYNGEE. V lost 6 bases to trimming and J lost 4 bases, with 22 bases between them.

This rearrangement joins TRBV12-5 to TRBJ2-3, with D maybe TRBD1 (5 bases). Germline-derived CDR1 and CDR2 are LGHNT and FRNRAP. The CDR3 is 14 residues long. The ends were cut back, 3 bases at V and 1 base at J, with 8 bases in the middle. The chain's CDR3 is CASGLGVGTDTQYF. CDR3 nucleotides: TGTGCTAGTGGTTTAGGGGTGGGCACAGATACGCAGTATTTT.

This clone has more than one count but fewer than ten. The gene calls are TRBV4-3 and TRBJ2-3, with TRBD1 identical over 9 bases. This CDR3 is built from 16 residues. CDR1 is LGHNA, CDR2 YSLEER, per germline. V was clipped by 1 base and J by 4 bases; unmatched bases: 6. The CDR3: CASSQGHRGRADTQYF. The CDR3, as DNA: TGCGCCAGCAGCCAAGGTCACAGGGGGCGGGCAGATACGCAGTATTTT.

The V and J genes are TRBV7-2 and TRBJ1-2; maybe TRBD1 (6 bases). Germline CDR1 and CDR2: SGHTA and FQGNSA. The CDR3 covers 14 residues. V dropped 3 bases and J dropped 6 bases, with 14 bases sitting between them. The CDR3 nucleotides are TGTGCCAGCAGCTTGGGGACAAGCGGCCATGGCTACACCTTC. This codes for CASSLGTSGHGYTF. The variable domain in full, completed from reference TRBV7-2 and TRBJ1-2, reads GAGVSQSPSNKVTEKGKDVELRCDPISGHTALYWYRQSLGQGLEFLIYFQGNSAPDKSGLPSDRFSAERTGGSVSTLTIQRTQQEDSAVYLCASSLGTSGHGYTFGSGTRLTVV.